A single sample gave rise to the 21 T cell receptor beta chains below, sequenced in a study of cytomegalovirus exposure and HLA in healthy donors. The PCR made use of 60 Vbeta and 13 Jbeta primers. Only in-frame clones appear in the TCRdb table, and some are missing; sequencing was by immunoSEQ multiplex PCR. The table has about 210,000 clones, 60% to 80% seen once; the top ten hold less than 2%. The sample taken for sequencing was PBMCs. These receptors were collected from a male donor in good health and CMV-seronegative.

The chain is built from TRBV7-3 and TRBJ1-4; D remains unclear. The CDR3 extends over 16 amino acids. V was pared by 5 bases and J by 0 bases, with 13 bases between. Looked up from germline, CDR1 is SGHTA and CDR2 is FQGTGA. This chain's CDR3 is CASSPMGPATNEKLFF. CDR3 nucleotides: TGTGCCAGCAGCCCCATGGGCCCGGCAACTAATGAAAAACTGTTTTTT.

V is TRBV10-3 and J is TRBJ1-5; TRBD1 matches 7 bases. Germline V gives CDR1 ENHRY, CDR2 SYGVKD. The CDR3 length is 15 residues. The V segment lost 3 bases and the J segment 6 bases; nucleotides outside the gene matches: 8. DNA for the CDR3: TGTGCCATCAGTGACCTCGGGCAGGGGGGTCAGCCCCAGCATTTT. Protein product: CAISDLGQGGQPQHF.

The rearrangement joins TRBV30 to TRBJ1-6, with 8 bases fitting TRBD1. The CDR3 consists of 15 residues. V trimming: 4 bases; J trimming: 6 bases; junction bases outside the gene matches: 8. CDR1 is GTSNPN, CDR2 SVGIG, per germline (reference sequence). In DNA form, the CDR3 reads TGTGCCTGGAAGGGTTCGGACAGGGTTAATTCACCCCTCCACTTT. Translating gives CAWKGSDRVNSPLHF.

The CDR3 coding sequence is TGTGCCAGTAGAAGGGCGGGGGTCTCCTACAATGAGCAGTTCTTC. Its translation is CASRRAGVSYNEQFF. The rearrangement uses TRBV19 and TRBJ2-1, with 7 bases matching TRBD2. The CDR3 is 15 amino acids. V shed 6 bases, J shed 0 bases, and the junction held 5 bases outside the gene matches. Per germline, CDR1 LNHDA and CDR2 SQIVND (reference sequence).

The CDR3, as DNA: TGTGCCAGTAACGGCGGGATGCTGAATGAGCAGTTCTTC. As protein: CASNGGMLNEQFF. V usage is TRBV28 and J usage is TRBJ2-1; D possibly corresponds to TRBD2 (6 bases). Trimming took off 9 bases at V and 7 bases at J, with 16 bases between the two ends. CDR1 and CDR2 (germline): MDHEN, SYDVKM. CDR3 size: 13 residues.

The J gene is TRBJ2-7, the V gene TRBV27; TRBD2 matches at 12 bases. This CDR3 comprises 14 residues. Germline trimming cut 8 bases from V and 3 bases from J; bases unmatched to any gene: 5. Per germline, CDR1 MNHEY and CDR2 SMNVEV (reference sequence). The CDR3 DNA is TGTGCCAGCGGGCTAGCGGGAGGGGTCTACGAGCAGTACTTC. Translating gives CASGLAGGVYEQYF.

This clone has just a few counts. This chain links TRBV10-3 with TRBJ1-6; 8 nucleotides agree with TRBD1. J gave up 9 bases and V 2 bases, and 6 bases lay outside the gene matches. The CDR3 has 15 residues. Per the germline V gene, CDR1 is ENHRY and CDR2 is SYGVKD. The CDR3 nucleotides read TGTGCCATCAGTGAGGGGACAGGTGGACGTTCACCCCTCCACTTT. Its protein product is CAISEGTGGRSPLHF.

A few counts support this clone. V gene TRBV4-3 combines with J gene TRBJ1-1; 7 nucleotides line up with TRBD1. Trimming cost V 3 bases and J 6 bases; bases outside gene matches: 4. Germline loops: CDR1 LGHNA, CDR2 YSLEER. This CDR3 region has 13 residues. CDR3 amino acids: CASSHGQAPEAFF. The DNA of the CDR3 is TGCGCCAGCAGCCACGGACAGGCACCTGAAGCTTTCTTT.

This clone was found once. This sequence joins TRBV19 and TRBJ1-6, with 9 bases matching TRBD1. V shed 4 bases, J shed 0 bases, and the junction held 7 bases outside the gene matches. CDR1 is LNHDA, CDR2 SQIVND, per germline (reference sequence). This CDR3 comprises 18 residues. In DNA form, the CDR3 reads TGTGCCAGTAGTAAACAGGGGGCAGCGAACTCCTATAATTCACCCCTCCACTTT. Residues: CASSKQGAANSYNSPLHF.

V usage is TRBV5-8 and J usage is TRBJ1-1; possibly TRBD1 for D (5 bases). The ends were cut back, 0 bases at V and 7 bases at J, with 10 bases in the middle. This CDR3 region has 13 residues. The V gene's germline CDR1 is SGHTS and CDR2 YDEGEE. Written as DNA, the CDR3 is TGTGCCAGCAGCTTGGGGTGGAGGGGTGAAGCTTTCTTT. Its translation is CASSLGWRGEAFF.

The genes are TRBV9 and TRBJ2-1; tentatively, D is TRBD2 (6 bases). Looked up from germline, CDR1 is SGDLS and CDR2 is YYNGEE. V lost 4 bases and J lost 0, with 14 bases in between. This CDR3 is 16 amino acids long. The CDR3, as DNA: TGTGCCAGCAGCCCCCGGGGACTTCCCTCCTACAATGAGCAGTTCTTC. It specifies CASSPRGLPSYNEQFF.

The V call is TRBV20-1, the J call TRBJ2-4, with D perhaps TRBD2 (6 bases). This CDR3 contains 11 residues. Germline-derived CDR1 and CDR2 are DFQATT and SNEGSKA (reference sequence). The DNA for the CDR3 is TGCATGGGACTAGCCAAAAACATTCAGTACTTC. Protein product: CMGLAKNIQYF.

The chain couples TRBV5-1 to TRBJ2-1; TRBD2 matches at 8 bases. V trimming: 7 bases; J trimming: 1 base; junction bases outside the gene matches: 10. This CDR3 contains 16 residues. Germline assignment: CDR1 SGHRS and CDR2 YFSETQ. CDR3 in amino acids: CASLETAGVSYNEQFF. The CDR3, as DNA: TGCGCCAGCTTAGAAACAGCGGGAGTGTCCTACAATGAGCAGTTCTTC.

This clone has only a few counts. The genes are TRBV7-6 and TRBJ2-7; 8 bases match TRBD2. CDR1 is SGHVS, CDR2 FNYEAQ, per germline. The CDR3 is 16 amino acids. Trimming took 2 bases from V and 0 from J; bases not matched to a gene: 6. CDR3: CASSLSSGGTSYEQYF. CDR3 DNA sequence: TGTGCCAGCAGCTTATCAAGCGGGGGAACCTCCTACGAGCAGTACTTC.

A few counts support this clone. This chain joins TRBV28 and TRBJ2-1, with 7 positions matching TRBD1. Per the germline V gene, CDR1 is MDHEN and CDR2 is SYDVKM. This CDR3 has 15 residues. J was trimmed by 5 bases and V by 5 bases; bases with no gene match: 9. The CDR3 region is CASSDHGTADNEQFF. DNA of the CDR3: TGTGCCAGCAGTGATCACGGGACAGCTGACAATGAGCAGTTCTTC. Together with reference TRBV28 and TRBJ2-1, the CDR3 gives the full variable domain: DVKVTQSSRYLVKRTGEKVFLECVQDMDHENMFWYRQDPGLGLRLIYFSYDVKMKEKGDIPEGYSVSREKKERFSLILESASTNQTSMYLCASSDHGTADNEQFFGPGTRLTVL.

The CDR3 DNA reads as TGTGCCAGCAGCCTACGACAGGGGAGATACGAGCAGTACTTC. Residues: CASSLRQGRYEQYF. The chain has TRBV7-2 and TRBJ2-7; 8 nucleotides match TRBD1. Germline V lookup: CDR1 SGHTA, CDR2 FQGNSA. The ends lost 5 bases at V and 4 bases at J; junction bases unmatched: 7. This CDR3 comprises 14 residues.

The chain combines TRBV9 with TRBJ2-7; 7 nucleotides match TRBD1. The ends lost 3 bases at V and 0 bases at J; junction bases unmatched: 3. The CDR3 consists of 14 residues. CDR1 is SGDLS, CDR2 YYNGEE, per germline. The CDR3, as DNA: TGTGCCAGCAGCGGGGACAGTGTCTCCTACGAGCAGTACTTC. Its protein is CASSGDSVSYEQYF. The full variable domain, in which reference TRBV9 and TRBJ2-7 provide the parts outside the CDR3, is DSGVTQTPKHLITATGQRVTLRCSPRSGDLSVYWYQQSLDQGLQFLIQYYNGEERAKGNILERFSAQQFPDLHSELNLSSLELGDSALYFCASSGDSVSYEQYFGPGTRLTVT.

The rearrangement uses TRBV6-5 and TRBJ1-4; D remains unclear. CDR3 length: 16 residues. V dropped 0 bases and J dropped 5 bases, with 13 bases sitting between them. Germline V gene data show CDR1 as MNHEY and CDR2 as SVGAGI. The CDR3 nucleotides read TGTGCCAGCAGTTACTCGGGGAGGGCCTCAAATGAAAAACTGTTTTTT. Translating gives CASSYSGRASNEKLFF.

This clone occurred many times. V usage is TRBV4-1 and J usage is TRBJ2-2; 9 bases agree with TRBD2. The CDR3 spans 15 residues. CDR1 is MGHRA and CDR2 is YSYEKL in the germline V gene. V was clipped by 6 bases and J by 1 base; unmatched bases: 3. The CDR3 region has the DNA TGCGCCAGCAGGGAAGCGGGAGGGAACACCGGGGAGCTGTTTTTT. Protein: CASREAGGNTGELFF.

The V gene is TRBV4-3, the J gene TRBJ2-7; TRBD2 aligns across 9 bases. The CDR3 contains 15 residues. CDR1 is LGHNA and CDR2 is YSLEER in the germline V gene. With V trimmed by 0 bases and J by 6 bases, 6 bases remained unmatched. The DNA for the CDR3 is TGCGCCAGCAGCCAAGATCTGGCGGGGGGGGGCGAGCAGTACTTC. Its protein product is CASSQDLAGGGEQYF.

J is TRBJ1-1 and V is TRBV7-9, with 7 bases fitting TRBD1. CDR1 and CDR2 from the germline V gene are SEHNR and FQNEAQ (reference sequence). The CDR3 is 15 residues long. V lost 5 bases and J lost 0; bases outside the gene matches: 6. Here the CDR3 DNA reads TGTGCCAGCAGCCCCCCGGGACAGATGAACACTGAAGCTTTCTTT. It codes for CASSPPGQMNTEAFF.